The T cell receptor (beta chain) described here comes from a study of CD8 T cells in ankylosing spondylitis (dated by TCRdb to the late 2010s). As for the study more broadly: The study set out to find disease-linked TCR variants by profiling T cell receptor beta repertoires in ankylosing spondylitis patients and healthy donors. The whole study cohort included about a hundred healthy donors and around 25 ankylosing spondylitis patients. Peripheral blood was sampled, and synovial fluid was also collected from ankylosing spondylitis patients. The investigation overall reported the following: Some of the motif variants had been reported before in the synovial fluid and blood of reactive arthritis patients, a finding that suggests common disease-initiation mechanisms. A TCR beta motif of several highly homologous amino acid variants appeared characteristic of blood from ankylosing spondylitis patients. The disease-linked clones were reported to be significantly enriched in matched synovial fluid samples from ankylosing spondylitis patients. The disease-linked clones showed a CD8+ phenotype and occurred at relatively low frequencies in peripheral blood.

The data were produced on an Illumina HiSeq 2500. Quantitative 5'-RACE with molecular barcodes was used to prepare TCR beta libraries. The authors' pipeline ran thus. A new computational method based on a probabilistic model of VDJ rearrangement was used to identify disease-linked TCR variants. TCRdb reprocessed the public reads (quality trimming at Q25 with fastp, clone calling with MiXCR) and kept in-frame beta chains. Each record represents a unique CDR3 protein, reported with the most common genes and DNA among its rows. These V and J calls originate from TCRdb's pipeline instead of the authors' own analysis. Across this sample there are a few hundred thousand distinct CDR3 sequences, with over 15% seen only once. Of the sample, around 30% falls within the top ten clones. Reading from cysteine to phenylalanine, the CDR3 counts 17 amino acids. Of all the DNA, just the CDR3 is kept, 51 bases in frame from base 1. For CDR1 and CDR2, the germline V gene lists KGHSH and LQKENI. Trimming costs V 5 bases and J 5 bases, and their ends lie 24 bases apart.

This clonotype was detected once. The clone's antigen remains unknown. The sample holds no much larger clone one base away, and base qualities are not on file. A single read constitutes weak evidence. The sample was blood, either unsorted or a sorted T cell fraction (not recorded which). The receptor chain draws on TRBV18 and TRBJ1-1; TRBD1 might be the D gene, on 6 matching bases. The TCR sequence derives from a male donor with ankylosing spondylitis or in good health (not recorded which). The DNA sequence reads TGTGCCAGCTCAAAGGGTCGGGACCGCAGGGGATGGACTGAAGCTTTCTTT. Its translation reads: CASSKGRDRRGWTEAFF.